This TCR beta chain was obtained from a study of blood T cell repertoires in COVID-19. The CDR3 sequence is 14 residues long. V lost 3 bases and J lost 4, with 10 bases in between. From germline, CDR1 is ENHRY and CDR2 SYGVKD. This table comes from immunoSEQ multiplex PCR, and its TCRdb copy is limited to in-frame clones, with some not included. The sample shows about 120,000 clones, about 90% of them seen only once. The sequence came from a woman aged 70-85 years with acute or convalescent COVID-19. The sample consisted of peripheral blood. The rearrangement links TRBV10-3 to TRBJ2-1; no clear D. The CDR3 region has the DNA TGTGCCATCAGTGAAGAGACAATTTACAATGAGCAGTTCTTC. Amino acids: CAISEETIYNEQFF.